These 12 T cell receptor beta chains originate from one sample sequenced in a study of shared clonotypes between healthy human individuals. Assay: immunoSEQ multiplex PCR; the TCRdb copy retains only in-frame clones and omits some. This repertoire shows approximately 1,000,000 clones, approximately 78% found once; its top ten account for around 0.47%. Sequences were obtained from memory CD4+ T cells from PBMCs. Subset meaning: CD45RA-negative fraction. These receptors originate from a man aged 18-30 years in good health. Some clones in this sample may be carry-over from other donors' samples.

On this clone itself: Other DNA sequences from this sample encode an identical CDR3 as well. The rearrangement links TRBV29-1 to TRBJ2-7; D gene unclear. Germline CDR1 and CDR2: SQVTM and ANQGSEA. This CDR3 has 11 amino acids. V shed 2 bases and J shed 4 bases, with 6 bases lying between them. The CDR3 DNA sequence: TGCAGCGTTGAACTCGGGTACGAGCAGTACTTC. It encodes CSVELGYEQYF.

The V and J genes are TRBV28 and TRBJ2-4, with 8 bases fitting TRBD2. The germline gives CDR1 MDHEN, CDR2 SYDVKM. The J segment lost 0 bases and the V segment lost 11 bases, leaving 12 bases of the junction unmatched. CDR3 length equals 16 residues. The CDR3 bases are TGTGCCTCTGGGGCGGGAGGCTCGTTAGCCAAAAACATTCAGTACTTC. It specifies CASGAGGSLAKNIQYF.

This chain uses TRBV28 with TRBJ1-4; tentative D call: TRBD1 (6 bases). Germline-derived CDR1 and CDR2 are MDHEN and SYDVKM. The CDR3 is made up of 14 amino acids. Trimming removed 1 base from V and 7 bases from J, with 10 bases in between. The DNA for the CDR3 is TGTGCCAGCAGTTTATCAGAGGGGGTTGAAAAACTGTTTTTT. Its protein is CASSLSEGVEKLFF.

This clone was observed at least ten times. The rearrangement uses TRBV4-1 and TRBJ1-3; TRBD1 matches 7 bases. Germline V CDR1 and CDR2: MGHRA, YSYEKL. J gave up 0 bases and V 2 bases, and 4 bases lay outside the gene matches. The CDR3 contains 16 residues. The CDR3 loop reads CASSQPGTVSGNTIYF. The CDR3 nucleotides read TGCGCCAGCAGCCAACCGGGGACAGTCTCTGGAAACACCATATATTTT.

The chain couples TRBV28 to TRBJ2-3; the D is unclear. Trimming took 3 bases from V and 6 from J, leaving 10 bases between them. The CDR3 extends over 13 amino acids. CDR1 is MDHEN, CDR2 SYDVKM, per germline. The CDR3 DNA reads as TGTGCCAGCAGTTTTGAAGTTCCCGATACGCAGTATTTT. Translating it yields CASSFEVPDTQYF.

The chain couples TRBV30 to TRBJ1-5; D might be TRBD1 (5 bases). The CDR3 contains 14 residues. V was cut by 1 base and J by 0 bases, with 7 bases left in between. The germline V gene encodes CDR1 GTSNPN and CDR2 SVGIG (reference sequence). The DNA for the CDR3 is TGTGCCTGGAGTGGACAGTTTAGCAATCAGCCCCAGCATTTT. Residues: CAWSGQFSNQPQHF.

This chain uses TRBV7-2 with TRBJ2-5; D unclear. The CDR3 sequence is 13 residues long. Germline V gene lookup returns CDR1 SGHTA and CDR2 FQGNSA. V lost 5 bases to trimming and J lost 5 bases, with 12 bases between them. The CDR3 loop reads CASSHGLWETQYF. CDR3 coding DNA: TGTGCCAGCAGCCACGGATTGTGGGAGACCCAGTACTTC.

This clone was seen a handful of times. The chain uses TRBV27 and TRBJ1-2, with 7 bases lining up with TRBD1. CDR3 length equals 14 residues. Germline V gene lookup returns CDR1 MNHEY and CDR2 SMNVEV (reference sequence). With 5 bases clipped from V and 11 bases from J, the junction kept 14 bases outside the gene matches. The CDR3 DNA reads TGTGCCAGCAGTCTACCGACAGGGCTCTGGGGGTACACCTTC. Its protein product is CASSLPTGLWGYTF.

In the case of this clone: A much larger clone sits a single nucleotide away, making a read error possible. The gene calls are TRBV2 and TRBJ2-5; D unresolved. TRBJ2-7 explains the end of the DNA better; the J call may be wrong. CDR1 SNHLY and CDR2 FYNNEI come from the germline V gene. The CDR3 has 10 amino acids. The CDR3 reads CASRLYEQYF. The CDR3 DNA is TGTGCCAGCAGACTCTACGAGCAGTACTTC.

This chain uses TRBV6-8 with TRBJ1-5; TRBD1 aligns across 8 bases. Germline V lookup: CDR1 MNHGY, CDR2 SAAAGT. The CDR3 totals 23 residues. With V trimmed by 6 bases and J by 4 bases, 32 bases remained unmatched. The CDR3 DNA is TGTGCCAGCAGATTAAAAAACTTGGGGGGTAATCGGGTTGACAGGGGTAGGAATCAGCCCCAGCATTTT. It is translated as CASRLKNLGGNRVDRGRNQPQHF.

The chain joins TRBV27 to TRBJ2-1, with 8 bases fitting TRBD2. The V gene's germline CDR1 is MNHEY and CDR2 SMNVEV (reference sequence). The CDR3 is 15 residues long. The ends lost 6 bases at V and 0 bases at J; junction bases unmatched: 4. The CDR3 DNA sequence: TGTGCCAGCAGGCGAGCGGGAGACTCCTACAATGAGCAGTTCTTC. Translated, it gives CASRRAGDSYNEQFF.

This chain links TRBV5-1 with TRBJ2-7, with TRBD1 matching 7 bases. The CDR3 loop spans 13 amino acids. Per the germline V gene, CDR1 is SGHRS and CDR2 is YFSETQ. Unmatched junction bases numbered 5, after V lost 1 base and J lost 7 bases. CDR3 in amino acids: CASSLTVTGEQYF. The DNA for the CDR3 is TGCGCCAGCAGCTTGACAGTGACAGGGGAGCAGTACTTC. Based on the CDR3 plus reference TRBV5-1 and TRBJ2-7, the full variable domain is KAGVTQTPRYLIKTRGQQVTLSCSPISGHRSVSWYQQTPGQGLQFLFEYFSETQRNKGNFPGRFSGRQFSNSRSEMNVSTLELGDSALYLCASSLTVTGEQYFGPGTRLTVT.